This paragraph covers one T cell receptor beta chain sequence. The antigen remains unidentified. Sorting of unstimulated PBMCs yielded separate CD3+CD4+ and CD3+CD8+ fractions. The entry originates in a study of T cell clones after liver transplantation. Study summary: As an antigen-independent comparator, third-party-reactive TCRbeta sequences came from pre-transplant mixed lymphocyte reactions.

Only in-frame clones appear in the TCRdb table, and some are missing; sequencing was by immunoSEQ multiplex PCR. This sample has about 16,000 clones, with about 93% found just once. Study results and limitations: A significant post-transplant drop in circulating graft-donor-reactive CD4 TCRbeta sequences occurred in most of the 8 subjects.

V was clipped by 2 bases and J by 2 bases, with 11 bases between them. In germline, CDR1 is SEHNR, CDR2 FQNEAQ (reference sequence). The CDR3 has 15 residues. The chain links TRBV7-9 to TRBJ2-3; maybe TRBD2 (6 bases). This sequence originates from a human donor who received a liver transplant. This material consisted of CD8+ T cells from blood, taken before liver transplant. Here the CDR3 reads CASSLLGGSTDTQYF. In nucleotides, the CDR3 is TGTGCCAGCAGCTTATTGGGAGGTTCCACAGATACGCAGTATTTT.